The next 20 T cell receptor beta chains were all read from a single sample in a study of T cells expressing NK-cell markers. TCRdb re-called the 5' RACE reads and gives one entry per CDR3 protein, without DNA. The sample spans hundreds of thousands of distinct CDR3 sequences; the ten largest clones claim 4% to 5%. The source material was blood T cells: a sorted CD56 or NKG2C T cell subset, CD4+ or CD8+ T cells, or bulk PBMC T cells (not recorded which). These receptors came from a woman between 18 and 69 years old in good health.

CDR3 in amino acids: CSASSGASSYEQYF. The V and J genes are TRBV20-1 and TRBJ2-7; the D gene TCRdb calls, TRBD2, cannot be checked with no DNA. CDR3 length: 14 amino acids. The V gene's germline CDR1 is DFQATT and CDR2 SNEGSKA (reference sequence).

The chain has TRBV5-6 and TRBJ2-7; with no DNA, the TCRdb D assignment of TRBD1 cannot be verified. The CDR3 runs 16 residues. Germline V gene lookup returns CDR1 SGHDT and CDR2 YYEEEE. This chain's CDR3 is CASSSGPRDRSYEQYF. Based on the CDR3 plus reference TRBV5-6 and TRBJ2-7, the full variable domain is DAGVTQSPTHLIKTRGQQVTLRCSPKSGHDTVSWYQQALGQGPQFIFQYYEEEERQRGNFPDRFSGHQFPNYSSELNVNALLLGDSALYLCASSSGPRDRSYEQYFGPGTRLTVT.

The rearrangement joins TRBV19 to TRBJ2-7. This CDR3 contains 14 residues. The germline gives CDR1 LNHDA, CDR2 SQIVND (reference sequence). The CDR3 reads CASSIEGGSYEQYF.

The V gene is TRBV7-2, the J gene TRBJ2-2; the TCRdb call, TRBD1, lacks DNA for checking. The germline CDR1 and CDR2 sequences are SGHTA and FQGNSA. This CDR3 is built from 15 residues. The CDR3 loop is CASSAQTGGTGELFF.

The rearrangement links TRBV5-5 to TRBJ2-1; TCRdb names TRBD1, which stays unverified in the absence of DNA. CDR1 SGHKS and CDR2 YYEKEE come from the germline V gene (reference sequence). The CDR3 is 17 residues long. CDR3: CASSLLYTTGSYNEQFF.

V usage is TRBV28 and J usage is TRBJ2-5. The CDR3 covers 13 residues. Germline values: CDR1 MDHEN, CDR2 SYDVKM. The CDR3 spells CASSFPWKETQYF. The entire variable domain, with the rest obtained from reference TRBV28 and TRBJ2-5, is as follows: DVKVTQSSRYLVKRTGEKVFLECVQDMDHENMFWYRQDPGLGLRLIYFSYDVKMKEKGDIPEGYSVSREKKERFSLILESASTNQTSMYLCASSFPWKETQYFGPGTRLLVL.

The J gene is TRBJ1-3, the V gene TRBV12-3 or TRBV12-4. The CDR3 runs 14 residues. The CDR3 sequence: CASSPQTSGNTIYF.

The J gene is TRBJ2-1, the V gene TRBV5-1; with no DNA, the TCRdb D assignment of TRBD1 cannot be verified. CDR1 and CDR2 (germline): SGHRS, YFSETQ. The CDR3 loop spans 14 amino acids. CDR3 in amino acids: CASSLVPGVNEQFF.

This chain connects TRBV6-4 to TRBJ2-3. Germline V gene data show CDR1 as MRHNA and CDR2 as SNTAGT. There are 14 residues in the CDR3. CDR3 sequence: CASKPTVSTDTQYF.

The rearrangement joins TRBV5-5 to TRBJ2-1; TCRdb gives TRBD1 as the D gene, but with no DNA this cannot be confirmed. CDR3 size: 15 residues. From germline, CDR1 is SGHKS and CDR2 YYEKEE (reference sequence). Here the CDR3 reads CASSNTGTGYNEQFF.

CDR3 sequence reads: CASSLGDNRGDYGYTF. The chain uses TRBV5-1 and TRBJ1-2; the TCRdb call, TRBD1, lacks DNA for checking. This CDR3 comprises 16 residues. Germline CDR1 is SGHRS and CDR2 is YFSETQ.

The genes are TRBV29-1 and TRBJ2-2; TCRdb outputs TRBD1, but without DNA this stays unchecked. Germline V gives CDR1 SQVTM, CDR2 ANQGSEA. The CDR3 is made up of 15 amino acids. CDR3 amino acids: CSARQGTSGTGELFF.

The chain combines TRBV13 with TRBJ2-7; the TCRdb call, TRBD1, lacks DNA for checking. The germline gives CDR1 PRHDT, CDR2 FYEKMQ (reference sequence). This CDR3 contains 15 residues. CDR3 region: CASSSWGESPYEQYF.

The CDR3 sequence: CASISDRGQRSGNTIYF. The V and J genes are TRBV6-5 and TRBJ1-3; TCRdb proposes TRBD1, but this gene call is untestable without DNA. This CDR3 is built from 17 residues. Germline CDR1 is MNHEY and CDR2 is SVGAGI.

The chain has TRBV6-5 and TRBJ1-1. The CDR3 runs to 14 residues. CDR1 and CDR2 from the germline V gene are MNHEY and SVGAGI. This chain's CDR3 is CASSYYSMNTEAFF.

The chain employs TRBV6-5 and TRBJ1-1; the TRBD1 assignment by TCRdb is unverifiable without DNA. Germline CDR1 reads MNHEY; CDR2 reads SVGAGI. The CDR3 runs 15 residues. The CDR3 sequence is CASSYSNTGSSEAFF.

The chain uses TRBV20-1 and TRBJ2-3; without DNA, the TCRdb call of TRBD2 cannot be checked. CDR3 length equals 13 residues. Germline lookup yields CDR1 DFQATT and CDR2 SNEGSKA (reference sequence). This CDR3 reads CSAGGLRTDTQYF.

The gene calls are TRBV19 and TRBJ2-4; the TCRdb D gene call, TRBD2, has no DNA to confirm it. Germline V gene sequence: CDR1 LNHDA, CDR2 SQIVND (reference sequence). This CDR3 is 14 amino acids long. This CDR3 reads CASSTGTIGNIQYF.

The gene calls are TRBV10-3 and TRBJ2-7; TCRdb returns TRBD1, unconfirmable since there is no DNA. Germline V lookup: CDR1 ENHRY, CDR2 SYGVKD. This CDR3 comprises 13 residues. CDR3 loop: CAISDPRGYEQYF.

The chain carries TRBV7-2 and TRBJ2-2. The CDR3 is 12 amino acids. The germline gives CDR1 SGHTA, CDR2 FQGNSA. This CDR3 is CASNWNTGELFF.